The TCR beta chain described here comes from a study of identifying expanded T cells in peripheral blood. The study's findings and limits: Roughly 2-week clone count variance significantly increased as total template count grew. Over around two and four weeks, about 15 and 19 clones changed, versus approximately 1.1 between replicates.

Sequenced by immunoSEQ multiplex PCR; TCRdb stores in-frame clones only, minus some. The profile shows fewer than 85,000 clones, approximately 84% of them singletons. As to this clone: No antigen is known for it.

Healthy donors had no documented immune events, such as infections, while sampled. The source of this sequence is a person between 18 and 69 years old in good health. The source material was blood.

The CDR3: CASSEVWDRGSETQYF. The CDR3 DNA follows: TGTGCCAGCAGTGAAGTTTGGGACAGGGGGAGCGAGACCCAGTACTTC. The chain couples TRBV6-1 to TRBJ2-5; 11 nucleotides match TRBD1. V dropped 1 base and J dropped 5; count of bases not matched to a gene: 6. CDR1 and CDR2 from the germline V gene are MNHNS and SASEGT. This CDR3 spans 16 amino acids.